This T cell receptor beta chain was sequenced in a study of blood T cell repertoires in COVID-19 (dated by TCRdb to about 2020). As for the study more broadly: Samples from collaborators originated in the United States, Italy and Spain and spanned both the acute and convalescent phases of COVID-19. Deeply sampled blood TCRbeta repertoires from subjects exposed to, actively infected with, or recovered from COVID-19 were included in the dataset. Samples were obtained from the ongoing ImmuneRACE study (first 160 participants) and from roughly 1,300 subjects provided by 6 global collaborators. A freely available public database, intended as a resource for researchers studying the immune response to SARS-CoV-2, is where the repertoires were released. Where available, HLA class I and class II types were taken from metadata supplied by the sample provider and were not determined by assay-based typing. The sample metadata nearly always contained a de-identified subject ID, COVID-19 status, age in years and sex. The prospective study material was composed of cDNA or gDNA derived from T cells, B-cell-depleted T cells, or PBMCs. What the study reported, not specific to this receptor: The amount of clinical and demographic metadata varied by source and participant and was provided uncurated.

To note about this clone: Its antigen remains unidentified. Within one base of it there is no much larger clone, and no base qualities were kept.

The collaborating institutions used their own protocols to collect whole blood in K2EDTA tubes. For TCRbeta analysis, collaborators shipped samples in one of three forms: frozen whole blood, isolated PBMCs, or DNA extracted from either of those sample types. V drops 8 bases and J drops 5 bases, leaving 13 bases in between. The CDR3 measures 12 amino acids from cysteine to phenylalanine. Only CDR3 DNA is held: 36 bases, read in frame from base 1. The CDR1 and CDR2 encoded by the germline V gene (reference sequence) are MNHEY and SMNVEV. TCRbeta CDR3 regions were amplified from genomic DNA by means of the immunoSEQ Assay, a bias-controlled multiplex PCR. The authors' analysis ran thus. The number of nucleated cells in each sample was estimated by amplification of reference gene primers within the assay. To quantify the absolute abundance of each unique TCRbeta CDR3 rearrangement, sequence reads were collapsed and filtered. For each sample, productive Simpson clonality was calculated as the square root of Simpson's diversity index over productive rearrangements. This immuneACCESS table, as held by TCRdb, lists in-frame sequences with V and J called but not all clones. Of the missing ones, under half trace to an unresolved V gene in checked studies; the others have no known cause. V, J and clone size derive from that table, while D and trimming were established from the DNA sequence. A total of under 150,000 clones appear in this sample, about 76% of them only once. Approximately 9.1% of the sample comes from the top ten.

The chain joins TRBV27 to TRBJ2-7; a tentative D call is TRBD1 (5 bases match). The clonotype comes from a woman aged 60-75 years with active or convalescent COVID-19. Sequencing used peripheral blood. The DNA sequence is TGTGCCAGCGCATCAGGGAAGGACGAGCAGTACTTC. Translated, it reads CASASGKDEQYF.